This TCR beta chain was documented in a study of T-cell reconstitution after alpha-beta-depleted transplantation in children. The V gene lost 3 bases and the J gene lost 0 bases, with 9 bases spanning the gap. Germline assignment: CDR1 LNHDA and CDR2 SQIVND (reference sequence). The CDR3 length is 15 residues. Unique molecular identifiers were incorporated when the TCRbeta library was constructed. Using its own MiXCR run on the PCR reads, TCRdb lists one record per CDR3 protein. The sample lists about 540,000 distinct CDR3 sequences, roughly 18% occurring once. This clonotype was counted only a few times.

The sample in question was PBMCs from the stem cell graft donor, obtained from the stem cell graft. J is TRBJ2-1 and V is TRBV19; TRBD1 is a possible D gene (6 bases). The TCR originated in a human donor who donated a stem cell graft to a child with acute lymphoblastic leukemia. CDR3 nucleotides: TGTGCCAGTAGTATCCGGGACACCTCCTACAATGAGCAGTTCTTC. This translates into CASSIRDTSYNEQFF.